This T cell receptor beta chain stems from a study of blood T cells in healthy people across ages. Whole-study findings and limits: Donor CMV infection status was unknown, possibly confounding age-related changes in expanded clonotypes. Diversity was higher, and naive CD4+ cells more numerous, in long-lived donors than in aged donors. Naive and antigen-experienced cells could not be conclusively compared, given unsorted PBMCs.

This clonotype has only a few counts. Its antigen remains unidentified. Isolation per sample recovered at least 6.5 million PBMCs. The CDR3 covers 14 residues. Using a J-beta primer mix together with a sample-barcoded 5' primer, a second PCR was run for about 6 to 11 cycles. TCRdb recomputed calls from the 5' RACE reads with MiXCR, one row per CDR3 protein. The top ten clones hold 15% to 20% of a sample with around 900,000 distinct CDR3 sequences, about 30% of them seen once. The sequence came from a woman of 80 years or more in good health. This sequence joins TRBV21-1 and TRBJ1-2; the table gives TRBD1 as D, unverified against the DNA. TRBV21-1 is reported as a pseudogene. The sample consisted of blood. CDR3 DNA: TGTGCCAGCAGCAAAAATCGGGGGGATTTCGGCTACACCTTC. Its protein product is CASSKNRGDFGYTF.